These 23 T cell receptor beta chains share one sample of origin, sequenced in a study of blood T cells in healthy people across ages. Primed by a sample-barcoded 5' primer and a J-beta primer mix, a second PCR proceeded for 7 to 11 cycles. MiXCR, run by TCRdb on the 5' RACE reads, gives a single entry per CDR3 protein. The sample has around 1,700,000 distinct CDR3 sequences, 25% to 30% seen once. Sequencing was performed on blood. These receptors all stem from a woman aged 30 to 39 in good health.

This clonotype was seen only a few times. The chain joins TRBV6-5 to TRBJ2-1; no firm D call. There are 14 residues in the CDR3. Germline CDR1 and CDR2: MNHEY and SVGAGI. Trimming stripped 4 bases from V and 5 bases from J, with 12 bases between. The CDR3 here is CASSSPSGNNEQFF. Here the CDR3 DNA reads TGTGCCAGCAGTTCGCCGTCAGGCAACAATGAGCAGTTCTTC.

The J gene is TRBJ2-1, the V gene TRBV20-1; the D is unclear. V lost 3 bases to trimming and J lost 2 bases, with 14 bases between them. CDR3 size: 15 residues. Germline V gene sequence: CDR1 DFQATT, CDR2 SNEGSKA (reference sequence). The CDR3 region is CSASRRVPPYNEQFF. In DNA, the CDR3 is TGCAGTGCTAGCCGTAGAGTCCCCCCCTACAATGAGCAGTTCTTC.

This clonotype turned up a few times. This chain connects TRBV12-3 or TRBV12-4 to TRBJ2-7, with D perhaps TRBD1 (6 bases). The CDR3 runs 13 residues. The V gene lost 7 bases and the J gene lost 6 bases, with 16 bases spanning the gap. Here the CDR3 DNA reads TGTGCCAGCACCCAGACGACCAGGGGCGAGCAGTACTTC. Protein product: CASTQTTRGEQYF.

There are many counts of this clonotype. The rearrangement joins TRBV14 to TRBJ2-7; tentatively, D is TRBD2 (5 bases). The germline V gene encodes CDR1 SGHDN and CDR2 FVKESK. The CDR3 is 15 amino acids. The V gene lost 0 bases and the J gene lost 3 bases, with 12 bases spanning the gap. The DNA for the CDR3 is TGTGCCAGCAGCCAAGATCCGGGATCTAACTACGAGCAGTACTTC. Its protein is CASSQDPGSNYEQYF.

Details on this clonotype: A much larger clone lies a single base off, so this may be a read error. The V gene is TRBV29-1, the J gene TRBJ2-6; tentatively, D is TRBD1 or TRBD2 (5 bases each). The CDR3 consists of 12 residues. Germline CDR1 reads SQVTM; CDR2 reads ANQGSEA. CDR3 sequence reads: CSADSGASVLTF. The CDR3 DNA reads as TGCAGCGCGGACTCTGGGGCCAGCGTCCTGACTTTC. The full variable domain, completed using reference TRBV29-1 and TRBJ2-6, is SAVISQKPSRDICQRGTSLTIQCQVDSQVTMMFWYRQQPGQSLTLIATANQGSEATYESGFVIDKFPISRPNLTFSTLTVSNMSPEDSSIYLCSADSGASVLTFGAGSRLTVL.

The chain uses TRBV7-9 and TRBJ2-2; D remains ambiguous. Germline V gene data show CDR1 as SEHNR and CDR2 as FQNEAQ (reference sequence). The CDR3 totals 16 residues. V was pared by 2 bases and J by 4 bases, with 14 bases between. In nucleotides, the CDR3 is TGTGCCAGCAGCTTATTTCCGACTCGATTCACCGGGGAGCTGTTTTTT. Amino acids: CASSLFPTRFTGELFF.

This clonotype was counted only a few times. The genes are TRBV20-1 and TRBJ2-5; no reliable D call. The CDR3 runs to 11 residues. Germline CDR1 reads DFQATT; CDR2 reads SNEGSKA (reference sequence). The germline V and J ends were trimmed by 7 bases and 5 bases, with 11 bases remaining between them. The CDR3 DNA reads as TGCAGTGGGCAATCGAGTGAGACCCAGTACTTC. This encodes CSGQSSETQYF.

This chain joins TRBV5-1 and TRBJ1-1, with D maybe TRBD1 (5 bases). This CDR3 has 16 amino acids. Deletions cut 0 bases from V and 1 base from J, with 13 bases between. Germline lookup yields CDR1 SGHRS and CDR2 YFSETQ. The CDR3 nucleotides are TGCGCCAGCAGCTTGGTGGCAGGGAGTGGGAACACTGAAGCTTTCTTT. Protein: CASSLVAGSGNTEAFF.

The chain couples TRBV20-1 to TRBJ2-3, with TRBD2 matching 12 bases. Germline values: CDR1 DFQATT, CDR2 SNEGSKA (reference sequence). The V and J ends lost 7 bases and 0 bases, in that order; junction bases with no gene match: 5. There are 15 residues in the CDR3. The CDR3 DNA reads as TGCAGTGACCAGGGACTAGCGGGTAGCACAGATACGCAGTATTTT. It encodes CSDQGLAGSTDTQYF.

This clonotype has just one count. A read error may account for a junction end that differs from germline. V usage is TRBV6-1 and J usage is TRBJ1-1; TRBD1 aligns across 10 bases. Germline CDR1 reads MNHNS; CDR2 reads SASEGT. The CDR3 is 17 residues long. CDR3 in amino acids: CTSGRNHRDRGNTEAFF. DNA of the CDR3: TGTACCAGCGGTCGAAATCACCGGGACAGGGGGAACACTGAAGCTTTCTTT.

The V call is TRBV7-2, the J call TRBJ1-4; D is ambiguous. V lost 5 bases to trimming and J lost 5 bases, with 12 bases between them. The CDR3 covers 14 residues. Germline values: CDR1 SGHTA, CDR2 FQGNSA. The CDR3 region is CASSALAVNEKLFF. The CDR3 nucleotides are TGTGCCAGCAGCGCCTTGGCTGTGAATGAAAAACTGTTTTTT.

The rearrangement links TRBV10-3 to TRBJ2-3; TRBD2 matches at 8 bases. Germline-derived CDR1 and CDR2 are ENHRY and SYGVKD. Unmatched junction bases numbered 6, after V lost 3 bases and J lost 1 base. This CDR3 has 16 residues. CDR3 region: CAISDLTSAGTDTQYF. The DNA of the CDR3 is TGTGCCATCAGTGACTTGACTAGCGCGGGCACAGATACGCAGTATTTT.

In this sample, this clonotype turned up many times. The chain is built from TRBV20-1 and TRBJ2-4, with 8 bases fitting TRBD2. The CDR3 totals 16 residues. Germline V CDR1 and CDR2: DFQATT, SNEGSKA (reference sequence). With V trimmed by 2 bases and J by 8 bases, 14 bases remained unmatched. The CDR3 is CSARSGTRRDRDIQYF. The CDR3, as DNA: TGCAGTGCTAGATCCGGGACTAGACGGGATAGGGACATTCAGTACTTC.

This chain joins TRBV5-1 and TRBJ2-4; TRBD1 aligns across 7 bases. CDR3 length: 15 amino acids. V was clipped by 3 bases and J by 13 bases; unmatched bases: 16. Germline CDR1 reads SGHRS; CDR2 reads YFSETQ. The CDR3 nucleotides are TGCGCCAGCAGCTGGACCGACAGGGTCTCAGAAGAGCAGTACTTC. This gives the protein CASSWTDRVSEEQYF.

The chain is built from TRBV18 and TRBJ2-1; tentatively, D is TRBD2 (5 bases). The V end was cut by 6 bases, the J end by 9 bases, with 18 bases between. Germline V gene lookup returns CDR1 KGHSH and CDR2 LQKENI. CDR3 length: 14 amino acids. CDR3 in amino acids: CASSPFEGRIEQFF. The DNA of the CDR3 is TGTGCCAGCTCTCCATTTGAGGGTCGTATTGAGCAGTTCTTC. Together with reference TRBV18 and TRBJ2-1, the CDR3 gives the full variable domain: NAGVMQNPRHLVRRRGQEARLRCSPMKGHSHVYWYRQLPEEGLKFMVYLQKENIIDESGMPKERFSAEFPKEGPSILRIQQVVRGDSAAYFCASSPFEGRIEQFFGPGTRLTVL.

The sample holds a few counts of this clonotype. The chain is built from TRBV5-1 and TRBJ2-7, with 7 nucleotides matching TRBD1. J gave up 5 bases and V 4 bases, and 9 bases lay outside the gene matches. Germline V gene data show CDR1 as SGHRS and CDR2 as YFSETQ. The CDR3 totals 14 residues. The CDR3 nucleotides read TGCGCCAGCAGCACCTTACAGGGGACCAACGAGCAGTACTTC. Translated: CASSTLQGTNEQYF.

This clonotype was seen more than once but under ten times. The rearrangement links TRBV28 to TRBJ2-1; D might be TRBD2 (5 bases). Trimming pared 5 bases from V and 4 bases from J, leaving 15 bases between. This CDR3 has 15 amino acids. Germline V gives CDR1 MDHEN, CDR2 SYDVKM. The CDR3 loop is CASSPIGVGYNEQFF. CDR3 bases: TGTGCCAGCAGTCCCATCGGGGTAGGGTACAATGAGCAGTTCTTC.

This clonotype showed up many times. This chain connects TRBV20-1 to TRBJ2-7, with D perhaps TRBD1 or TRBD2 (6 bases each). The germline V gene encodes CDR1 DFQATT and CDR2 SNEGSKA (reference sequence). CDR3 length: 16 residues. Between the trimmed V and J ends, which lost 6 bases and 0 bases, there was a span of 21 bases. CDR3 sequence: CSAAPIGGTRSYEQYF. The CDR3 DNA follows: TGCAGTGCCGCACCCATAGGAGGGACACGCTCCTACGAGCAGTACTTC.

This clonotype came up a few times. The chain couples TRBV7-2 to TRBJ2-7, with D possibly TRBD1 on 6 matching bases. The germline CDR1 and CDR2 sequences are SGHTA and FQGNSA. Trimming cost V 4 bases and J 9 bases, with 19 bases left between them. The CDR3 extends over 14 amino acids. The CDR3: CASSSRTASSGQYF. The CDR3 DNA follows: TGTGCCAGCAGCTCGAGGACAGCATCCAGTGGGCAGTACTTC.

The sample holds many counts of this clonotype. V gene TRBV6-6 combines with J gene TRBJ1-5, with D unresolved. The CDR3 contains 12 residues. Germline-derived CDR1 and CDR2 are MNHNY and SVGAGI (reference sequence). Trimming removed 8 bases from V and 0 bases from J, with 5 bases in between. The CDR3, as DNA: TGTGCCAGCGGCGATAGCAATCAGCCCCAGCATTTT. It yields the protein CASGDSNQPQHF.

The chain carries TRBV7-2 and TRBJ1-1, with a weak D call TRBD1 (6 bases). This CDR3 spans 15 amino acids. Trimming took 5 bases from V and 7 from J, leaving 20 bases between them. Germline CDR1 reads SGHTA; CDR2 reads FQGNSA. The CDR3 DNA follows: TGTGCCAGCAGCCGGGTCCATACCGGGGGCATTGAAGCTTTCTTT. Encoded protein: CASSRVHTGGIEAFF.

This clonotype has more than one count but fewer than ten. The CDR3 nucleotides read TGTGCCAGCAGCCCCAATCTCCGGACCGACCTCCACTTT. It specifies CASSPNLRTDLHF. The rearrangement uses TRBV12-3 or TRBV12-4 and TRBJ1-6; no definite D call. V was trimmed by 6 bases and J by 15 bases, leaving 18 bases between them. This CDR3 is 13 amino acids long.

This clonotype was seen only a few times. The chain carries TRBV12-3 or TRBV12-4 and TRBJ2-3, with no clear D. The CDR3 has 14 residues. V lost 6 bases and J 0 bases, leaving 10 bases between the germline ends. CDR3 nucleotides: TGTGCCAGCAGGAAGATCACTAGCACAGATACGCAGTATTTT. Translation gives CASRKITSTDTQYF.